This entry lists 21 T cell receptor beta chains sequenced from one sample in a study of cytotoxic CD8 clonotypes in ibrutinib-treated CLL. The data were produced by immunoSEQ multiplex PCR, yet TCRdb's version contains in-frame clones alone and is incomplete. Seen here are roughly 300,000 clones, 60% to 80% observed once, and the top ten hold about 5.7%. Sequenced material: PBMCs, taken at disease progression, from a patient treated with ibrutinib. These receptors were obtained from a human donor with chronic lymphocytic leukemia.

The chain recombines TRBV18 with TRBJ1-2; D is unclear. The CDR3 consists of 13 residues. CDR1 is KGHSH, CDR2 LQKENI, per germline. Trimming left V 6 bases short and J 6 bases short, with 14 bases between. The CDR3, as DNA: TGTGCCAGCTCGCCCCTGACGCGCGATGGCTACACCTTC. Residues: CASSPLTRDGYTF.

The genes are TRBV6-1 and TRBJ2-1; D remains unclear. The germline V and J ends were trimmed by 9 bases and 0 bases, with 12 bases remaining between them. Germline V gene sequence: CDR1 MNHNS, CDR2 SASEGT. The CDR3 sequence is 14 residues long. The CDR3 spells CARNIAPSYNEQFF. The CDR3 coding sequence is TGTGCCAGAAACATCGCCCCCTCCTACAATGAGCAGTTCTTC.

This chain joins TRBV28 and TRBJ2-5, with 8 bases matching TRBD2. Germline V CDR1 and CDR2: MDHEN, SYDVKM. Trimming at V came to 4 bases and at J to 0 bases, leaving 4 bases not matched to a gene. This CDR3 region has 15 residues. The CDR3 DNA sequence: TGTGCCAGCAGTTCCCGGGGGGGATACCAAGAGACCCAGTACTTC. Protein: CASSSRGGYQETQYF.

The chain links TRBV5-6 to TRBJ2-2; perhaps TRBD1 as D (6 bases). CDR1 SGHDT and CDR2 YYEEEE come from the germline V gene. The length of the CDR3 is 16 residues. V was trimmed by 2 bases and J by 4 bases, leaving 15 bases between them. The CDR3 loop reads CASSFSEGHFTGELFF. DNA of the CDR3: TGTGCCAGCAGCTTCTCTGAGGGACACTTCACCGGGGAGCTGTTTTTT.

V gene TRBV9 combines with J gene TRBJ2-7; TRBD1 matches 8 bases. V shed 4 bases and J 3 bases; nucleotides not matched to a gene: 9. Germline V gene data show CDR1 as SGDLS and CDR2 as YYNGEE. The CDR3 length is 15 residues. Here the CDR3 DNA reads TGTGCCAGCAGCCCTACGACAGGGGTGGACTACGAGCAGTACTTC. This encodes CASSPTTGVDYEQYF.

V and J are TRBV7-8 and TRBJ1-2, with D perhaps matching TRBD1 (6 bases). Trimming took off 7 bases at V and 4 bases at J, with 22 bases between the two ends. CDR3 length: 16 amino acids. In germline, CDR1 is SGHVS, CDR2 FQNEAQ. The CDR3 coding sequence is TGTGCCAGCACGGACTCGCGGGGGGCTTCACTCTATGGCTACACCTTC. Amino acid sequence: CASTDSRGASLYGYTF.

DNA of the CDR3: TGTGCCAGCAGTTTCGGGACAGCGAACACCGGGGAGCTGTTTTTT. Amino acids: CASSFGTANTGELFF. The V gene is TRBV27, the J gene TRBJ2-2; TRBD1 matches 7 bases. V was clipped by 3 bases and J by 0 bases; unmatched bases: 1. The CDR3 spans 15 residues. The germline V gene has CDR1 MNHEY and CDR2 SMNVEV (reference sequence).

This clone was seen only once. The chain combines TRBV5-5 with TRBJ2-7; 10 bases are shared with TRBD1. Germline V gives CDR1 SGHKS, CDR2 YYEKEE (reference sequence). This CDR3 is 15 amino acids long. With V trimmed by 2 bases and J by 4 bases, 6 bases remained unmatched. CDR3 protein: CASSFPGQGQYEQYF. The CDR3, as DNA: TGTGCCAGCAGCTTTCCGGGACAGGGGCAGTACGAGCAGTACTTC.

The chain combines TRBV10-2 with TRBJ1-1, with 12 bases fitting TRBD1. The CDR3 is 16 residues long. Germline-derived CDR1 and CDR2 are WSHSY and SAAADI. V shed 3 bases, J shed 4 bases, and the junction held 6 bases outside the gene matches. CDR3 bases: TGCGCCAGCAGTGATGGGACAGGGGGCAGTGGCACTGAAGCTTTCTTT. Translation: CASSDGTGGSGTEAFF.

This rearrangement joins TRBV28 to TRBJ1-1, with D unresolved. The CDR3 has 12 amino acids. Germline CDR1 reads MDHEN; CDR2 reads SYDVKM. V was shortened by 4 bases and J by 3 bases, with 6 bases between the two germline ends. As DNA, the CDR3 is TGTGCCAGCAGTTCACAAGACACTGAAGCTTTCTTT. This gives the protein CASSSQDTEAFF. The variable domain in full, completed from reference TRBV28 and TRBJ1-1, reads DVKVTQSSRYLVKRTGEKVFLECVQDMDHENMFWYRQDPGLGLRLIYFSYDVKMKEKGDIPEGYSVSREKKERFSLILESASTNQTSMYLCASSSQDTEAFFGQGTRLTVV.

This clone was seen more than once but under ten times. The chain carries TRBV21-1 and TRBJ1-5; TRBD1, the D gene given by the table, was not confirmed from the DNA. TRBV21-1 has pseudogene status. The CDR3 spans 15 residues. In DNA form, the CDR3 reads TGTGCCAGCAGCAACTACAGGTATGGCAATCAGCCCCAGCATTTT. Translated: CASSNYRYGNQPQHF.

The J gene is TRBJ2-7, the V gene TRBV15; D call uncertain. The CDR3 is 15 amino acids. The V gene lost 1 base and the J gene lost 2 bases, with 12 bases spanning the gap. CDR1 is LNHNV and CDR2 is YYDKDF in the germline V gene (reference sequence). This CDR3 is CATSRVAVPTYEQYF. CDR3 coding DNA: TGTGCCACCAGCAGAGTTGCGGTCCCGACCTACGAGCAGTACTTC.

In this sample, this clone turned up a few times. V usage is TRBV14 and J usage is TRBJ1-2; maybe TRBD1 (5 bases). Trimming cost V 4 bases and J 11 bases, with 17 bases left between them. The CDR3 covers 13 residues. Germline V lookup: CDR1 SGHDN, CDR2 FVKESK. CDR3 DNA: TGTGCCAGCAGCCGGATGCAGGGTTTCCGATACACCTTC. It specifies CASSRMQGFRYTF.

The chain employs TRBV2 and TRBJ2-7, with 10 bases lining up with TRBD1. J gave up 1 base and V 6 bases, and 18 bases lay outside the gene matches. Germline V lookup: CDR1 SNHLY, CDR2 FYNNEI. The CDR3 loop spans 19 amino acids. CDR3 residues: CASRERQGAGWLGSYEQYF. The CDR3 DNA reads TGTGCCAGCAGGGAACGACAGGGGGCTGGATGGCTGGGTTCCTACGAGCAGTACTTC.

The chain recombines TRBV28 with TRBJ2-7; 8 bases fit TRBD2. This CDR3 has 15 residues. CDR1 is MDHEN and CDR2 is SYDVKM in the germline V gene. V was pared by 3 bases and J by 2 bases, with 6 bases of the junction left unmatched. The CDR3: CASSFLLAGTYEQYF. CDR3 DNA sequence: TGTGCCAGCAGTTTTTTGTTAGCGGGAACCTACGAGCAGTACTTC.

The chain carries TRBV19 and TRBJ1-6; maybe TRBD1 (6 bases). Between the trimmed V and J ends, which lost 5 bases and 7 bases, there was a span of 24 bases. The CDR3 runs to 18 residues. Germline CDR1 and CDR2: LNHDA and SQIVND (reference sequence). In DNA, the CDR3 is TGTGCCAGTAGTTCCCTCCTGAGGGGGGGCGGCCTGAATTCACCCCTCCACTTT. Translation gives CASSSLLRGGGLNSPLHF.

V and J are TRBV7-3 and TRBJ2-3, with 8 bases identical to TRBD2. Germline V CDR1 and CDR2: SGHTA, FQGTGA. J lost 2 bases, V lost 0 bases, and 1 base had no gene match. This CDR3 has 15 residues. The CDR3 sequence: CASSLTSGTTDTQYF. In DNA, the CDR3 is TGTGCCAGCAGCTTAACTAGCGGGACCACAGATACGCAGTATTTT.

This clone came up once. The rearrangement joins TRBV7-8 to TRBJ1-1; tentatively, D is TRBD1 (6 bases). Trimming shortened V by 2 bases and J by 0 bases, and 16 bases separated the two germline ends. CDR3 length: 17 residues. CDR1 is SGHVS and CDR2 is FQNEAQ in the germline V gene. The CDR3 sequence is CASSLTAGALLNTEAFF. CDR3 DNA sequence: TGTGCCAGCAGCTTAACTGCAGGGGCGCTCCTGAACACTGAAGCTTTCTTT.

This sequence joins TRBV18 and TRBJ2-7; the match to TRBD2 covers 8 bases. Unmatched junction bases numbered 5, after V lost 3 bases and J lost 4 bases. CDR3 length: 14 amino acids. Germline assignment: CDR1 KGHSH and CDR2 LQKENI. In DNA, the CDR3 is TGTGCCAGCTCACCGGGACGGGAGGGGTACGAGCAGTACTTC. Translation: CASSPGREGYEQYF.

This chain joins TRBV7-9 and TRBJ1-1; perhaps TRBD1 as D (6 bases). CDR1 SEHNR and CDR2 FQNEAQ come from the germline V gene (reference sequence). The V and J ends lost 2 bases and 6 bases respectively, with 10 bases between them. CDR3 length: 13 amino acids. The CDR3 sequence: CASSLIAGAEAFF. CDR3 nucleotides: TGTGCCAGCAGCTTAATCGCAGGGGCTGAAGCTTTCTTT.

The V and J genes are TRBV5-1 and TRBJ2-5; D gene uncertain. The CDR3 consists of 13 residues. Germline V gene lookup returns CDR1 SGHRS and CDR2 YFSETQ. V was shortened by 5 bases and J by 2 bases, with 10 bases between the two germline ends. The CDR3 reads CASRPELQETQYF. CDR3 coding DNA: TGCGCCAGCAGGCCGGAGTTACAAGAGACCCAGTACTTC.